This T cell receptor beta chain was captured by sequencing in a study of T-cell memory formation after mild COVID-19. The CDR3 contains 12 residues. The germline CDR1 and CDR2 sequences are SGHDT and YYEEEE. Comments on this clonotype: This may arise from a read error, as a much more abundant clone is one base away.

UMIs and sample barcodes were carried by the TCR alpha and TCR beta cDNA libraries that 5'RACE produced using constant-segment primers. Using its own MiXCR run on the 5' RACE reads, TCRdb lists one record per CDR3 protein. This sample has over 30,000 distinct CDR3 sequences, with over 10% found just once. The chain uses TRBV5-6 and TRBJ2-5; D uncertain. The sequenced sample was PBMCs or a T cell subset sorted from them (not recorded which). The sequence derives from a man younger than 35 who had mild COVID-19 (a few samples of this study predate the infection). Cell type and time point are not known. CDR3 sequence reads: CASSFNEETPYF. Written as DNA, the CDR3 is TGTGCCAGCAGCTTCAACGAAGAGACCCCGTACTTC.